The clone carrying this T cell receptor beta chain has just a few counts. Its antigen is not known. A single record per CDR3 protein comes from TCRdb applying MiXCR to the 5' RACE reads. The sample has about 700,000 distinct CDR3 sequences; 8.5% to 9.5% are singletons. CDR3 length: 17 amino acids. The V segment lost 4 bases and the J segment 9 bases; nucleotides outside the gene matches: 19. Looked up from germline, CDR1 is SGHRS and CDR2 is YFSETQ. This sample stems from a study of identical twins. Study-level findings and limits: Models, which agreed with sharing between unrelated individuals, nonetheless underestimated the out-of-frame TCR alpha sharing seen in monozygotic twins.

These data also formed part of another study, on yellow fever vaccine responses in identical twins. According to that study: Reportedly, the response of twins' T cells to the vaccine seemed partly convergent, partly personalized.

Sequencing used PBMCs. The chain couples TRBV5-1 to TRBJ2-1, with 7 bases fitting TRBD2. This sequence originates from a woman aged 18-29 years in good health. DNA for the CDR3: TGCGCCAGCAGCACGGACAACCAACTAGCGAGAGGGGTTGAGCAGTTCTTC. Residues: CASSTDNQLARGVEQFF.